The clone carrying this T cell receptor beta chain was picked up a small number of times. What it recognizes is unknown. The CDR3 totals 16 residues. The germline gives CDR1 MNHNY, CDR2 SVGAGI (reference sequence). Between the trimmed V and J ends, which lost 6 bases and 0 bases, there was a span of 15 bases. The data stem from a study of blood T cells in healthy people across ages. Study-wide findings and caveats: In older individuals, TCR beta diversity per million T cells was lower, falling roughly linearly with age.

Healthy Russian Caucasian donors spanned ages about 6 to 95 years. PCR was performed a second time for 7 to 11 cycles using a sample-barcoded 5' primer and a J-beta primer mix. A single record per CDR3 protein comes from TCRdb applying MiXCR to the 5' RACE reads. The sample yields roughly 2 million distinct CDR3 sequences, about 50% seen once. This chain joins TRBV6-6 and TRBJ2-4; maybe TRBD1 (5 bases). The clonotype comes from a woman in her 40s in good health. The specimen sequenced was blood. Here the CDR3 reads CASRSPGSGAKNIQYF. CDR3 in DNA: TGTGCCAGCAGGTCCCCAGGGTCGGGAGCCAAAAACATTCAGTACTTC.